This entry is about one T cell receptor beta chain. Its antigen is still unknown. This record belongs to a study of cytomegalovirus exposure and HLA in healthy donors. Study-wide background: There were 85 million or so unique TCRs (from HLA-typed donors) in an early data release. Study-wide findings and caveats: Reportedly, diagnosis of cytomegalovirus status by the classifier showed high specificity and sensitivity. In an earlier analysis, in some 500 donors, most V segments appeared productive either ~87% or ~30% of the time. Some V segments, including TRBV6-2 and TRBV6-3, were excluded as indistinguishable.

The PCR had 60 Vbeta and 13 Jbeta primers. Some clones are missing from TCRdb's copy, which holds only in-frame ones; the method was immunoSEQ multiplex PCR. The sample has 150,000 or so clones; roughly 75% are singletons. Germline V CDR1 and CDR2: MNHEY, SMNVEV (reference sequence). The CDR3 is made up of 14 amino acids. J gave up 6 bases and V 6 bases, and 7 bases lay outside the gene matches. The receptor comes from a man between 18 and 35 years old in good health and CMV-seropositive. Sequenced: PBMCs. The chain combines TRBV27 with TRBJ2-7, with 11 bases lining up with TRBD2. DNA for the CDR3: TGTGCCAGCAGCCAACTAGCGGGAGTGGGCGAGCAGTACTTC. Encoded protein: CASSQLAGVGEQYF.